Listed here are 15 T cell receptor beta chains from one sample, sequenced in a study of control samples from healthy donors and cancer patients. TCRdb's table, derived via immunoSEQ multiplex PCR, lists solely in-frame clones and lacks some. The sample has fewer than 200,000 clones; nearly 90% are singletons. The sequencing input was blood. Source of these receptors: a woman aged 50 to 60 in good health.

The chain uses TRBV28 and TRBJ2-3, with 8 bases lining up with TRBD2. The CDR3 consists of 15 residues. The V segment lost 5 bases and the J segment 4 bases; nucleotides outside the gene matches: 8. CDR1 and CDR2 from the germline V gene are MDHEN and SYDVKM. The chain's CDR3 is CASSPAGGRADTQYF. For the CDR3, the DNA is TGTGCCAGCAGTCCCGCGGGGGGCCGGGCAGATACGCAGTATTTT.

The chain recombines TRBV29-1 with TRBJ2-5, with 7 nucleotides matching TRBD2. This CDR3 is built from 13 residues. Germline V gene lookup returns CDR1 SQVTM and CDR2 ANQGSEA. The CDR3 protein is CSTNRAGVETQYF. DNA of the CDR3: TGCAGTACCAACCGGGCGGGGGTGGAGACCCAGTACTTC.

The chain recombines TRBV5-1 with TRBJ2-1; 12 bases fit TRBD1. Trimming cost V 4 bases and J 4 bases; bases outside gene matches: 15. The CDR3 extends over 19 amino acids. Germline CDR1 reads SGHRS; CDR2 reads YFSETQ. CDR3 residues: CASSGSGTGGAGVYNEQFF. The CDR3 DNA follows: TGCGCCAGCAGCGGATCCGGGACAGGGGGCGCAGGGGTTTACAATGAGCAGTTCTTC.

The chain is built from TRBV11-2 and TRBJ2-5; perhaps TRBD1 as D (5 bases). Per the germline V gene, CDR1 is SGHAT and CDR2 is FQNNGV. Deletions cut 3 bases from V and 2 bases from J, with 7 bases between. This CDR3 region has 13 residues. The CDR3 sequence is CASSFDRQETQYF. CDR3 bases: TGTGCCAGCAGCTTCGACAGACAAGAGACCCAGTACTTC. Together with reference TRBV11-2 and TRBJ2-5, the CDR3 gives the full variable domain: EAGVAQSPRYKIIEKRQSVAFWCNPISGHATLYWYQQILGQGPKLLIQFQNNGVVDDSQLPKDRFSAERLKGVDSTLKIQPAKLEDSAVYLCASSFDRQETQYFGPGTRLLVL.

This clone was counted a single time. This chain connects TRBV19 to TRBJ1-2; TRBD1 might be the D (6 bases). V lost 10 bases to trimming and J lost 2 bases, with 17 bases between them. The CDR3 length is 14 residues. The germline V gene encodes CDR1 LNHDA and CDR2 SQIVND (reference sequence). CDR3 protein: CATQRTGTNYGYTF. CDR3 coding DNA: TGTGCCACGCAGAGAACAGGGACCAACTATGGCTACACCTTC.

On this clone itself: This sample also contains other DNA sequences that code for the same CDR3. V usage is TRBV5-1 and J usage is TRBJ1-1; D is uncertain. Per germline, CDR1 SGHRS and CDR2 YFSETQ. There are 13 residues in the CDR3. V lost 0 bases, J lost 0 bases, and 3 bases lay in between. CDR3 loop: CASSLVVNTEAFF. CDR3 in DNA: TGCGCCAGCAGCTTGGTCGTGAACACTGAAGCTTTCTTT.

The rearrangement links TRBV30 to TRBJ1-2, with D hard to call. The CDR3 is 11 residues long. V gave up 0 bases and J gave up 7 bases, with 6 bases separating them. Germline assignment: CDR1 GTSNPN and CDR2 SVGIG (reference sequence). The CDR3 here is CAWSVEAGYTF. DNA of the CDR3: TGTGCCTGGAGTGTCGAAGCTGGCTACACCTTC.

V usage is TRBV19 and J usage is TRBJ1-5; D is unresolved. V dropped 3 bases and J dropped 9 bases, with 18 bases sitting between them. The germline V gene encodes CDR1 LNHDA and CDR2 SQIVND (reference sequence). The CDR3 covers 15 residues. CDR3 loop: CASSMDDTVRRPQHF. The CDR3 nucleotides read TGTGCCAGTAGTATGGATGACACGGTCCGAAGGCCCCAGCATTTT.

In DNA form, the CDR3 reads TGCGCCAGCAGCCAAGCATCCCAGGGGGTCTACAATGAGCAGTTCTTC. Its translation is CASSQASQGVYNEQFF. The V and J genes are TRBV4-1 and TRBJ2-1; 7 bases fit TRBD1. From germline, CDR1 is MGHRA and CDR2 YSYEKL. V trimming: 1 base; J trimming: 3 bases; junction bases outside the gene matches: 6. The CDR3 spans 16 residues.

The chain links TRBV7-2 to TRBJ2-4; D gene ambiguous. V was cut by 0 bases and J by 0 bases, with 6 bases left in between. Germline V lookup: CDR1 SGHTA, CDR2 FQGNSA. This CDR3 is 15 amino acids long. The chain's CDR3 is CASSLAELAKNIQYF. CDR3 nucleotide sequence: TGTGCCAGCAGCTTAGCGGAACTAGCCAAAAACATTCAGTACTTC.

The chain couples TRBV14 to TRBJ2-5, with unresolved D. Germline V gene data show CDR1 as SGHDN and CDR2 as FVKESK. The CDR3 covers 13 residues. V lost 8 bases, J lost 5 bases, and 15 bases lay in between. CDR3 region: CASSQGAPETQYF. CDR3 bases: TGTGCCAGCTCCCAAGGCGCTCCGGAGACCCAGTACTTC.

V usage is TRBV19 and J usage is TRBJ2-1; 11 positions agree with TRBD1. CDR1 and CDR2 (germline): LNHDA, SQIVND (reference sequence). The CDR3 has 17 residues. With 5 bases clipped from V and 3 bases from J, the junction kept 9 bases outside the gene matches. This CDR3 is CASSPYLGTGGYNEQFF. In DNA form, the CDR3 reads TGTGCCAGTAGTCCATACCTCGGGACAGGGGGCTACAATGAGCAGTTCTTC.

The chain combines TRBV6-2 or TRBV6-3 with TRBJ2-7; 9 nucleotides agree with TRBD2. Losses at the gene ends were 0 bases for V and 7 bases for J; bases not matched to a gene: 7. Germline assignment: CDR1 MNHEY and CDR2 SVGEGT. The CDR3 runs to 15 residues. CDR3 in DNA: TGTGCCAGCAGTTACTCTTCTAGCGGGGTCCGGGAGCAGTACTTC. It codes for CASSYSSSGVREQYF.

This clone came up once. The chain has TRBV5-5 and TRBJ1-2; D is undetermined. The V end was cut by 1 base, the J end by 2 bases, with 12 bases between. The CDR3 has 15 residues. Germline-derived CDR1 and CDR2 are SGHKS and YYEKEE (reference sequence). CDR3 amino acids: CASSLSLLWNYGYTF. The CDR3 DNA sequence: TGTGCCAGCAGCTTGAGCCTCTTATGGAACTATGGCTACACCTTC.

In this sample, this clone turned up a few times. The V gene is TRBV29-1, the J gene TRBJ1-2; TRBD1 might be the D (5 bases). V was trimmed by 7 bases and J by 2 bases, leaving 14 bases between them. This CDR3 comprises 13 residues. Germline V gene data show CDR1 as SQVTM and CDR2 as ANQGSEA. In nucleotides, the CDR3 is TGCAGCGCCGAACGACAGAGAAACTATGGCTACACCTTC. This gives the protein CSAERQRNYGYTF.